A single sample gave rise to the 10 T cell receptor beta chains below, sequenced in a study of vaccination and CD4 T cells after COVID-19. Treatment: approximately nine-day PBMC culture with coronavirus spike peptide pools or control peptides (ViraFEST assay). The Oncomine TCR Beta short-read assay was applied to DNA of cultured CD4+ T cells. TCRdb re-derived calls from the PCR reads in MiXCR, one entry per CDR3 protein. The data show under 20,000 distinct CDR3 sequences, more than 70% seen once. Their specific antigens are unknown. The sample was CD4+ T cells from blood, cultured in vitro, taken after SARS-CoV-2 vaccination. All receptors derive from a human donor who received a COVID-19 vaccine.

The V call is TRBV10-3, the J call TRBJ1-5; unclear D gene. This CDR3 has 15 amino acids. The germline V gene has CDR1 ENHRY and CDR2 SYGVKD. Trimming took off 8 bases at V and 0 bases at J, with 14 bases between the two ends. The CDR3 DNA sequence: TGTGCCATCGGTAGGGAAGACTATAGCAATCAGCCCCAGCATTTT. Translation: CAIGREDYSNQPQHF.

This chain uses TRBV30 with TRBJ1-2; D possibly corresponds to TRBD1 (5 bases). Germline lookup yields CDR1 GTSNPN and CDR2 SVGIG (reference sequence). Trimming took off 0 bases at V and 8 bases at J, with 19 bases between the two ends. The CDR3 totals 15 residues. CDR3 bases: TGTGCCTGGAGTGTAGGCGGGGCAGGTCTTCAAGGCTACACCTTC. Translating it yields CAWSVGGAGLQGYTF.

The rearrangement joins TRBV15 to TRBJ2-7; TRBD1 aligns across 7 bases. CDR3 length equals 15 residues. V trimming: 1 base; J trimming: 6 bases; junction bases outside the gene matches: 9. From germline, CDR1 is LNHNV and CDR2 YYDKDF (reference sequence). The CDR3 here is CATSRGTGSHGEQYF. The CDR3 DNA reads as TGTGCCACCAGCAGAGGGACAGGAAGTCATGGCGAGCAGTACTTC.

The V call is TRBV7-2, the J call TRBJ1-2; no clear D. The CDR3 loop spans 14 amino acids. Trimming took 0 bases from V and 7 from J, leaving 12 bases between them. Looked up from germline, CDR1 is SGHTA and CDR2 is FQGNSA. The CDR3 loop reads CASSLARASRGYTF. The CDR3 bases are TGTGCCAGCAGCTTAGCGCGGGCAAGTCGTGGCTACACCTTC.

The rearrangement joins TRBV6-1 to TRBJ1-5; possible D gene TRBD1, 5 bases. The CDR3 covers 14 residues. Germline V gives CDR1 MNHNS, CDR2 SASEGT. Trimming removed 6 bases from V and 5 bases from J, with 14 bases in between. The CDR3 nucleotides read TGTGCCAGCAGCGACGGGGCAGGCGATCAGCCCCAGCATTTT. This translates into CASSDGAGDQPQHF.

This rearrangement joins TRBV4-1 to TRBJ1-2; 10 bases map to TRBD1. With V trimmed by 6 bases and J by 3 bases, 10 bases remained unmatched. Germline assignment: CDR1 MGHRA and CDR2 YSYEKL. There are 16 residues in the CDR3. This CDR3 is CASSRWDRGNDYGYTF. The CDR3 nucleotides are TGCGCCAGCAGTCGATGGGACAGGGGAAATGACTATGGCTACACCTTC.

The rearrangement links TRBV20-1 to TRBJ1-2; D may be TRBD1 (5 bases). The V and J ends lost 3 bases and 1 base respectively, with 15 bases between them. The germline V gene encodes CDR1 DFQATT and CDR2 SNEGSKA (reference sequence). The CDR3 length is 15 residues. The CDR3 DNA reads TGCAGTGCTAGCCGGGGGAGCACTCTTAACTATGGCTACACCTTC. The encoded protein is CSASRGSTLNYGYTF.

V and J are TRBV7-2 and TRBJ2-5; the D gene could be TRBD1 or TRBD2 (5 bases each). Germline V gene sequence: CDR1 SGHTA, CDR2 FQGNSA. This CDR3 is built from 15 residues. V lost 4 bases, J lost 2 bases, and 14 bases lay in between. The CDR3 protein is CASSYNPGRQETQYF. The CDR3 region has the DNA TGTGCCAGCAGCTATAACCCGGGGCGACAAGAGACCCAGTACTTC.

Comment on this clonotype: The DNA is omitted, as the CDR3 cannot be located on it reliably, and the CDR3 follows TCRdb's listing. The chain employs TRBV6-1 and TRBJ1-4. The CDR3 has 21 amino acids, counting both end residues. Germline CDR1 and CDR2: MNHNS and SASEGT. CDR3 amino acids: CASSAGAYEQYFGPGNEKLFF.

This sequence joins TRBV30 and TRBJ1-1; the match to TRBD1 covers 8 bases. The CDR3 totals 14 residues. The V segment lost 3 bases and the J segment 2 bases; nucleotides outside the gene matches: 5. Germline V lookup: CDR1 GTSNPN, CDR2 SVGIG (reference sequence). CDR3: CAWRAGGGNTEAFF. The CDR3 bases are TGTGCCTGGAGGGCAGGGGGCGGCAACACTGAAGCTTTCTTT.